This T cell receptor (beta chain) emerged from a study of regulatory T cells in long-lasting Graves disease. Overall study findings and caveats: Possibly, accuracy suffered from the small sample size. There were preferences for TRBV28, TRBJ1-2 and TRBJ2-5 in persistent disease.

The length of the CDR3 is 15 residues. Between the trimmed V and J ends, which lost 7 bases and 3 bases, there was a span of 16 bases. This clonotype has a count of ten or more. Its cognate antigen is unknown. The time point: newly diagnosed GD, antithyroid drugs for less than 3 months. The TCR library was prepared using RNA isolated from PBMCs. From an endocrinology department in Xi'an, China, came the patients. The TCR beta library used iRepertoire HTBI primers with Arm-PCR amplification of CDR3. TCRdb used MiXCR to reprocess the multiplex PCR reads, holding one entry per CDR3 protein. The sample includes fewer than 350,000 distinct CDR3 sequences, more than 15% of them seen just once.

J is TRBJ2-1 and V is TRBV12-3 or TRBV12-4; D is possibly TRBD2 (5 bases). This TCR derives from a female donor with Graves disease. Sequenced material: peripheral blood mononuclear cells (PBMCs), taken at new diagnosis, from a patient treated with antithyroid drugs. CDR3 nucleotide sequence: TGTGCCAGCATTCCAAACGGGGTCGTCTACAATGAGCAGTTCTTC. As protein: CASIPNGVVYNEQFF.